The next 21 T cell receptor beta chains were all read from a single sample in a study of T cells in Graves' hyperthyroidism and ophthalmopathy (dated by TCRdb to between 2018 and 2020). Library creation used multiplex PCR. The reads were generated on an Illumina HiSeq 2000. The TCR beta CDR3 regions were amplified from RNA transcripts. For the first round of RT-PCR on the TCR CDR3, the HTBI primer set was used together with the Qiagen OneStep RT-PCR kit. TCRdb reanalyzed the raw reads on its own, using fastp at Q25 for trimming and MiXCR for clone calling, and kept in-frame beta chains. Every CDR3 protein is listed once, alongside the most common genes and DNA of its rows. This sample gives over 700,000 distinct CDR3 sequences in total; roughly a third of them show up just once. Around 30% of the sample lies in the top ten. Sequencing input: blood. Every receptor here comes from a woman in her 40s with Graves' hyperthyroidism.

For this clonotype: A clone one base away is much larger, so this may be a read error. A read error is likely, as this CDR3 ends without the conserved phenylalanine or tryptophan. The rearrangement joins TRBV20-1 to TRBJ1-1, with D maybe TRBD1 (5 bases). V lost 5 bases to trimming and J lost 1 base, with 14 bases between them. Looked up from germline, CDR1 is DFQATT and CDR2 is SNEGSKA (reference sequence). This CDR3 has 14 residues. CDR3 residues: CSAGGTARNTEAFS. The CDR3 DNA follows: TGCAGTGCTGGTGGGACCGCACGGAACACTGAAGCTTTCTCT.

This clonotype was seen a few times. The chain is built from TRBV7-9 and TRBJ2-2, with D tentatively TRBD2 (5 bases). Trimming cost V 5 bases and J 0 bases, with 16 bases left between them. The CDR3 extends over 17 amino acids. Germline loops: CDR1 SEHNR, CDR2 FQNEAQ (reference sequence). The CDR3 nucleotides read TGTGCCAGCAGCCCGGGTGGGAGACTACCGAACACCGGGGAGCTGTTTTTT. It translates to CASSPGGRLPNTGELFF.

The chain links TRBV7-2 to TRBJ2-5; D is perhaps TRBD2 (6 bases). In germline, CDR1 is SGHTA, CDR2 FQGNSA. Trimming cost V 5 bases and J 4 bases, with 20 bases left between them. This CDR3 spans 16 amino acids. Written as DNA, the CDR3 is TGTGCCAGCAGCCGGGCCCTAGCGCTAACAGGAGAGACCCAGTACTTC. It translates to CASSRALALTGETQYF.

This clonotype was counted many times. The gene calls are TRBV20-1 and TRBJ2-7; no clear D. The CDR3 consists of 11 residues. CDR1 and CDR2 (germline): DFQATT, SNEGSKA (reference sequence). Deletions cut 3 bases from V and 1 base from J, with 4 bases between. The CDR3 DNA reads as TGCAGTGCTAGCCGATCCTACGAGCAGTACTTC. Amino acid sequence: CSASRSYEQYF.

The chain recombines TRBV4-3 with TRBJ2-3, with unresolved D. Trimming stripped 4 bases from V and 2 bases from J, with 10 bases between. Germline lookup yields CDR1 LGHNA and CDR2 YSLEER. CDR3 length: 14 residues. CDR3 in DNA: TGCGCCAGCAGCCTCAGCCTCCTCACAGATACGCAGTATTTT. Protein product: CASSLSLLTDTQYF.

In its sample, this clonotype was seen a few times. V usage is TRBV6-5 and J usage is TRBJ1-1, with D perhaps matching TRBD1 (5 bases). Looked up from germline, CDR1 is MNHEY and CDR2 is SVGAGI. V was cut by 2 bases and J by 0 bases, with 13 bases left in between. The CDR3 length is 16 residues. The DNA for the CDR3 is TGTGCCAGCAGTTACAGCAGACAGACAATGAACACTGAAGCTTTCTTT. It codes for CASSYSRQTMNTEAFF.

The genes are TRBV6-5 and TRBJ2-6; the D is unclear. Between the trimmed V and J ends, which lost 4 bases and 4 bases, there was a span of 17 bases. CDR1 is MNHEY and CDR2 is SVGAGI in the germline V gene. The CDR3 has 17 amino acids. CDR3: CASSWQPDKWGANVLTF. As DNA, the CDR3 is TGTGCCAGCAGTTGGCAACCCGACAAATGGGGGGCCAACGTCCTGACTTTC.

This clonotype showed up many times. J is TRBJ1-1 and V is TRBV2; 7 bases align to TRBD1. V was clipped by 7 bases and J by 1 base; unmatched bases: 6. This CDR3 is built from 14 residues. Germline V gene sequence: CDR1 SNHLY, CDR2 FYNNEI. The CDR3 sequence is CASTRTGANTEAFF. The DNA of the CDR3 is TGTGCCAGCACCAGGACAGGAGCGAACACTGAAGCTTTCTTT.

There are a few counts of this clonotype. The chain has TRBV6-5 and TRBJ1-1, with TRBD1 as a possible D gene (5 bases). Trimming left V 2 bases short and J 2 bases short, with 9 bases between. Per germline, CDR1 MNHEY and CDR2 SVGAGI. This CDR3 is 14 amino acids long. The CDR3 protein is CASSYVQANTEAFF. CDR3 sequence (DNA): TGTGCCAGCAGTTACGTACAGGCTAACACTGAAGCTTTCTTT.

This clonotype was found many times. This chain uses TRBV7-2 with TRBJ1-6, with D possibly matching TRBD1 (6 bases). The CDR3 loop spans 15 amino acids. Trimming took off 0 bases at V and 9 bases at J, with 12 bases between the two ends. Germline values: CDR1 SGHTA, CDR2 FQGNSA. The CDR3 protein is CASSLATGPLSPLHF. The CDR3 DNA sequence: TGTGCCAGCAGCTTAGCGACAGGTCCACTTTCACCCCTCCACTTT.

This clonotype was seen at least ten times. This CDR3 reads CASSLVGGWNTEAFF. The DNA of the CDR3 is TGTGCCAGCAGCTTGGTCGGGGGATGGAACACTGAAGCTTTCTTT. This chain joins TRBV7-9 and TRBJ1-1; weak D call: TRBD1 (5 bases). Germline CDR1 is SEHNR and CDR2 is FQNEAQ (reference sequence). V lost 3 bases, J lost 1 base, and 12 bases lay in between. The CDR3 length is 15 residues.

The rearrangement uses TRBV29-1 and TRBJ1-5, with a tentative D call TRBD1 (6 bases). Trimming pared 8 bases from V and 3 bases from J, leaving 14 bases between. The CDR3 sequence is 13 residues long. Germline values: CDR1 SQVTM, CDR2 ANQGSEA. This chain's CDR3 is CSLAGADNQPQHF. CDR3 sequence (DNA): TGCAGCTTAGCAGGGGCGGACAATCAGCCCCAGCATTTT.

This clonotype was counted between two and nine times. Germline and junction disagree at one end, which may indicate a read error. The gene calls are TRBV7-2 and TRBJ1-4; tentatively, D is TRBD1 (5 bases). The CDR3 runs 16 residues. Germline CDR1 reads SGHTA; CDR2 reads FQGNSA. DNA for the CDR3: TGCGCCAGCAGCCAACCCGGGACCTCAACTAATGAAAAACTGTTTTTT. Amino acid sequence: CASSQPGTSTNEKLFF.

This clonotype appeared a few times. This rearrangement joins TRBV19 to TRBJ1-1, with D perhaps TRBD1 (6 bases). The germline CDR1 and CDR2 sequences are LNHDA and SQIVND (reference sequence). V was trimmed by 9 bases and J by 0 bases, leaving 17 bases between them. This CDR3 is built from 15 residues. Here the CDR3 DNA reads TGTGCCAGCAGCCCACATACAGGGTTGAACACTGAAGCTTTCTTT. Protein sequence: CASSPHTGLNTEAFF.

This rearrangement joins TRBV29-1 to TRBJ2-1; TRBD2 is a possible D gene (6 bases). The V gene lost 7 bases and the J gene lost 7 bases, with 23 bases spanning the gap. This CDR3 spans 15 amino acids. CDR1 and CDR2 (germline): SQVTM, ANQGSEA. In DNA form, the CDR3 reads TGCAGCGGATCGGGTCCGCTCGGGAGTACGAATGAGCAGTTCTTC. Translated, it gives CSGSGPLGSTNEQFF.

This clonotype was detected ten times or more. The J gene is TRBJ2-5, the V gene TRBV9, with TRBD2 matching 12 bases. CDR1 SGDLS and CDR2 YYNGEE come from the germline V gene. J lost 5 bases, V lost 3 bases, and 5 bases had no gene match. The CDR3 contains 15 residues. This CDR3 is CASSAGTSGLETQYF. CDR3 sequence (DNA): TGTGCCAGCAGCGCCGGGACTAGCGGGTTGGAGACCCAGTACTTC.

Here the CDR3 DNA reads TGTGCCAGTAGTACGCAGAGCGGGAGGGGTGAGCAGTTCTTC. Protein: CASSTQSGRGEQFF. The chain carries TRBV19 and TRBJ2-1; TRBD2 matches 10 bases. Trimming cost V 4 bases and J 9 bases; bases outside gene matches: 6. This CDR3 region has 14 residues. The germline V gene encodes CDR1 LNHDA and CDR2 SQIVND (reference sequence).

The J gene is TRBJ2-7, the V gene TRBV10-3; D uncertain. This CDR3 spans 14 amino acids. With 5 bases removed from V and 0 bases from J, the gap between germline ends came to 11 bases. Germline V CDR1 and CDR2: ENHRY, SYGVKD. The CDR3 spells CAISSQGDSYEQYF. CDR3 DNA sequence: TGTGCCATCAGTTCCCAAGGTGACTCCTACGAGCAGTACTTC.

This clonotype was recorded a few times. CDR3 sequence (DNA): TGTGCCAGCACCTCTTTAGGGACAGGGAACGCGAACGAGCAGTACTTC. This gives the protein CASTSLGTGNANEQYF. The chain is built from TRBV28 and TRBJ2-7, with 9 bases identical to TRBD1. Looked up from germline, CDR1 is MDHEN and CDR2 is SYDVKM. The CDR3 consists of 16 residues. V gave up 7 bases and J gave up 5 bases; unmatched junction bases: 15.

This clonotype was recorded once. The rearrangement links TRBV6-1 to TRBJ1-1; 9 bases fit TRBD1. The junction had 8 bases not matched to a gene; V was cut back by 6 bases and J by 6 bases. CDR1 and CDR2 from the germline V gene are MNHNS and SASEGT. The CDR3 has 14 amino acids. The CDR3 here is CASRKFRDRAEAFF. The DNA of the CDR3 is TGTGCCAGCAGAAAATTCCGGGACAGGGCTGAAGCTTTCTTT.

This clonotype occurred many times. The chain employs TRBV15 and TRBJ1-4; D call uncertain. Trimming cost V 0 bases and J 8 bases, with 7 bases left between them. CDR3 length: 13 amino acids. CDR1 and CDR2 from the germline V gene are LNHNV and YYDKDF (reference sequence). The CDR3 loop is CATSRDLYEKLFF. The CDR3 DNA sequence: TGTGCCACCAGCAGAGATCTGTACGAAAAACTGTTTTTT.